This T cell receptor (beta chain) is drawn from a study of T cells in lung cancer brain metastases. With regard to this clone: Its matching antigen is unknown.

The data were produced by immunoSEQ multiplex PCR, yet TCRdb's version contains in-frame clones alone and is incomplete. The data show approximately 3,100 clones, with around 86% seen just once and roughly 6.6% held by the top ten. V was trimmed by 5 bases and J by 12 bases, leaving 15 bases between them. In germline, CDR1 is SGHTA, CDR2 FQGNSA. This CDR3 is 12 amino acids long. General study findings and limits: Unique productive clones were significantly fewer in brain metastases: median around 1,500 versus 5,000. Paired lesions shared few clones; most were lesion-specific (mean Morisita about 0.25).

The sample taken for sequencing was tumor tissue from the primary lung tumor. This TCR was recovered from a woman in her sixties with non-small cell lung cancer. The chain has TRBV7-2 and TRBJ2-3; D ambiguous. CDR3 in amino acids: CASSAPGLKQYF. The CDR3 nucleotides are TGTGCCAGCAGCGCGCCCGGGCTGAAACAGTATTTT. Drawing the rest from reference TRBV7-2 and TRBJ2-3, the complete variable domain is GAGVSQSPSNKVTEKGKDVELRCDPISGHTALYWYRQSLGQGLEFLIYFQGNSAPDKSGLPSDRFSAERTGGSVSTLTIQRTQQEDSAVYLCASSAPGLKQYFGPGTRLTVL.